These 26 T cell receptor beta chains came from one sample sequenced in a study of graft-versus-host responses after intestinal transplantation. Method: immunoSEQ multiplex PCR; TCRdb's copy keeps in-frame clones and lacks some. The sample holds 8,000 to 10,000 clones, about 86% seen once. Processing released intraepithelial and lamina propria lymphocytes from the graft tissue. Source: ileum tissue, taken roughly 700 days after intestinal transplantation. The source is a human patient who received an intestinal transplant, so some T cells may come from the graft donor.

The V and J genes are TRBV5-4 and TRBJ2-5; TRBD2 agrees at 16 bases. The trim removed 4 bases at V and 0 bases at J, leaving 6 bases unmatched. The CDR3 consists of 18 residues. Germline V gene data show CDR1 as SGHNT and CDR2 as YYREEE (reference sequence). This CDR3 is CASSMGLAGGPNQETQYF. Written as DNA, the CDR3 is TGTGCCAGCAGCATGGGACTAGCGGGAGGGCCTAACCAAGAGACCCAGTACTTC.

The chain joins TRBV7-9 to TRBJ2-2; possibly TRBD1 for D (6 bases). This CDR3 has 15 residues. V dropped 5 bases and J dropped 2 bases, with 12 bases sitting between them. Germline V CDR1 and CDR2: SEHNR, FQNEAQ (reference sequence). CDR3: CASSPGTTNTGELFF. CDR3 in DNA: TGTGCCAGCAGCCCCGGGACAACTAACACCGGGGAGCTGTTTTTT.

This chain uses TRBV28 with TRBJ2-7; D is unresolved. The CDR3 is 12 amino acids. V was pared by 7 bases and J by 0 bases, with 7 bases between. Germline V gene sequence: CDR1 MDHEN, CDR2 SYDVKM. The CDR3 region is CASTESSYEQYF. The CDR3 DNA sequence: TGTGCCAGCACCGAAAGCTCCTACGAGCAGTACTTC.

This clone was observed a single time. The chain combines TRBV5-6 with TRBJ1-5; tentative D call: TRBD1 (5 bases). CDR3 length equals 15 residues. Trimming left V 5 bases short and J 3 bases short, with 15 bases between. Germline lookup yields CDR1 SGHDT and CDR2 YYEEEE. The CDR3 loop reads CASSFGLGVNQPQHF. CDR3 in DNA: TGTGCCAGCAGTTTTGGGTTAGGGGTCAATCAGCCCCAGCATTTT.

V gene TRBV5-1 combines with J gene TRBJ2-3; D perhaps matches TRBD2 (7 bases). The V and J ends lost 9 bases and 2 bases respectively, with 22 bases between them. The CDR3 length is 16 residues. Per the germline V gene, CDR1 is SGHRS and CDR2 is YFSETQ. CDR3 protein: CATARHGGGLTDTQYF. The CDR3, as DNA: TGCGCCACCGCTCGGCATGGCGGGGGCCTCACAGATACGCAGTATTTT.

The V and J genes are TRBV2 and TRBJ2-3, with D perhaps matching TRBD2 (5 bases). CDR3 length: 16 amino acids. The V end was cut by 4 bases, the J end by 2 bases, with 16 bases between. Germline V gene lookup returns CDR1 SNHLY and CDR2 FYNNEI. CDR3 bases: TGTGCCAGCAGTGTAGGTTGGCGGGCGGCCACAGATACGCAGTATTTT. Translated: CASSVGWRAATDTQYF.

The chain uses TRBV7-3 and TRBJ1-1; 9 bases agree with TRBD1. Trimming at V came to 3 bases and at J to 1 base, leaving 0 bases not matched to a gene. The CDR3 runs 14 residues. CDR1 and CDR2 from the germline V gene are SGHTA and FQGTGA. DNA for the CDR3: TGTGCCAGCAGCTTGGACAGGGGGAACACTGAAGCTTTCTTT. Translating it yields CASSLDRGNTEAFF.

This clone was seen only once. The rearrangement joins TRBV18 to TRBJ2-1; 9 bases are a match to TRBD2. Unmatched junction bases numbered 11, after V lost 3 bases and J lost 8 bases. From germline, CDR1 is KGHSH and CDR2 LQKENI. The length of the CDR3 is 16 residues. The CDR3: CASSPRGSGSRYEQFF. The CDR3, as DNA: TGTGCCAGCTCACCGCGGGGTAGCGGGAGTAGATATGAGCAGTTCTTC.

This chain's CDR3 is CASSPRTGRTDTQYF. The CDR3 DNA sequence: TGTGCCAGCAGCCCGAGGACAGGACGCACAGATACGCAGTATTTT. This chain connects TRBV9 to TRBJ2-3, with 7 bases fitting TRBD1. The V gene's germline CDR1 is SGDLS and CDR2 YYNGEE. The V segment lost 4 bases and the J segment 1 base; nucleotides outside the gene matches: 6. The CDR3 is made up of 15 amino acids.

The rearrangement links TRBV7-2 to TRBJ2-5; 12 bases align to TRBD2. Unmatched junction bases numbered 11, after V lost 5 bases and J lost 4 bases. This CDR3 spans 17 amino acids. Germline V gene data show CDR1 as SGHTA and CDR2 as FQGNSA. For the CDR3, the DNA is TGTGCCAGCAGCCCGGGACTAGCGGGCCGTAGGGGAGAGACCCAGTACTTC. Its protein product is CASSPGLAGRRGETQYF.

V gene TRBV2 combines with J gene TRBJ1-4; 9 bases agree with TRBD1. The CDR3 consists of 13 residues. Germline lookup yields CDR1 SNHLY and CDR2 FYNNEI. V was pared by 11 bases and J by 7 bases, with 8 bases of the junction left unmatched. The CDR3 sequence is CAVHRGQGEKLFF. The DNA of the CDR3 is TGTGCCGTACACAGGGGGCAAGGTGAAAAACTGTTTTTT.

The rearrangement links TRBV5-4 to TRBJ1-1; 9 nucleotides align to TRBD1. The CDR3 consists of 15 residues. V shed 3 bases, J shed 5 bases, and the junction held 8 bases outside the gene matches. Germline lookup yields CDR1 SGHNT and CDR2 YYREEE (reference sequence). CDR3 loop: CASSWLTGGKTEAFF. Written as DNA, the CDR3 is TGTGCCAGCAGCTGGTTGACAGGGGGGAAGACTGAAGCTTTCTTT.

The rearrangement joins TRBV19 to TRBJ1-2, with D perhaps matching TRBD1 (5 bases). The CDR3 has 16 amino acids. Per the germline V gene, CDR1 is LNHDA and CDR2 is SQIVND (reference sequence). V was clipped by 5 bases and J by 1 base, with 17 bases between them. The CDR3 region has the DNA TGTGCCAGTAGTTTATTCGGGGGGGATGTTAACTATGGCTACACCTTC. This encodes CASSLFGGDVNYGYTF.

This chain links TRBV7-9 with TRBJ2-1; D might be TRBD1 (6 bases). V shed 3 bases and J shed 6 bases, with 12 bases lying between them. CDR3 length equals 14 residues. Germline assignment: CDR1 SEHNR and CDR2 FQNEAQ (reference sequence). The CDR3 DNA reads as TGTGCCAGCAGCTTTCGGGCAGGGGTCAATGAGCAGTTCTTC. Protein sequence: CASSFRAGVNEQFF.

V usage is TRBV27 and J usage is TRBJ2-1; D assignment may be TRBD1 or TRBD2 (5 bases each). V was shortened by 4 bases and J by 2 bases, with 15 bases between the two germline ends. Germline V gene data show CDR1 as MNHEY and CDR2 as SMNVEV (reference sequence). The CDR3 has 16 residues. DNA of the CDR3: TGTGCCAGCAGTTCTATCCGGGACGGTACCTACAATGAGCAGTTCTTC. It yields the protein CASSSIRDGTYNEQFF.

This clone turned up a few times. The chain is built from TRBV7-9 and TRBJ1-5, with D possibly being TRBD1 (5 bases). CDR1 SEHNR and CDR2 FQNEAQ come from the germline V gene (reference sequence). The CDR3 spans 15 residues. Trimming removed 3 bases from V and 1 base from J, with 10 bases in between. This CDR3 is CASSLGPRSNQPQHF. The CDR3 region has the DNA TGTGCCAGCAGCTTGGGGCCCCGGAGCAATCAGCCCCAGCATTTT.

The chain has TRBV29-1 and TRBJ2-7; D is unresolved. Deletions cut 4 bases from V and 5 bases from J, with 9 bases between. Germline loops: CDR1 SQVTM, CDR2 ANQGSEA. This CDR3 is 11 amino acids long. CDR3 loop: CSVGATHEQYF. As DNA, the CDR3 is TGCAGCGTTGGGGCCACCCACGAGCAGTACTTC.

The chain couples TRBV6-5 to TRBJ1-6; no clear D gene. The V end lost 0 bases, the J end lost 7 bases, and 10 bases lay between the germline ends. The CDR3 is 15 residues long. Germline V gene lookup returns CDR1 MNHEY and CDR2 SVGAGI. The CDR3 protein is CASSYSRALNSPLHF. For the CDR3, the DNA is TGTGCCAGCAGTTACTCACGGGCCCTAAATTCACCCCTCCACTTT.

This clone was observed once. The gene calls are TRBV10-3 and TRBJ1-6, with D perhaps matching TRBD1 (5 bases). Trimming cost V 8 bases and J 8 bases, with 22 bases left between them. The CDR3 runs to 16 residues. From germline, CDR1 is ENHRY and CDR2 SYGVKD. CDR3 DNA: TGTGCCATCGGGGGGAACAGATACTGGACCGATTCACCCCTCCACTTT. Protein: CAIGGNRYWTDSPLHF.

The chain couples TRBV2 to TRBJ2-5; 10 positions agree with TRBD1. With 7 bases clipped from V and 5 bases from J, the junction kept 7 bases outside the gene matches. The germline V gene has CDR1 SNHLY and CDR2 FYNNEI. The CDR3 runs 14 residues. The CDR3: CASTAGQGKETQYF. In nucleotides, the CDR3 is TGTGCCAGCACCGCGGGACAGGGGAAGGAGACCCAGTACTTC.

DNA of the CDR3: TGCGCCAGCAGCCAAGGCCCCTTCAAGAGGACAGCTACCCGAACCCAGTACTTC. It yields the protein CASSQGPFKRTATRTQYF. The chain is built from TRBV4-1 and TRBJ2-5, with D possibly matching TRBD1 (6 bases). Germline V CDR1 and CDR2: MGHRA, YSYEKL. This CDR3 contains 18 residues. The germline V and J ends were trimmed by 1 base and 8 bases, with 26 bases remaining between them.

V gene TRBV6-5 combines with J gene TRBJ1-1; D possibly corresponds to TRBD1 (5 bases). This CDR3 has 15 residues. Germline V gene sequence: CDR1 MNHEY, CDR2 SVGAGI. With 8 bases removed from V and 1 base from J, the gap between germline ends came to 17 bases. Here the CDR3 reads CASSGGVSGNTEAFF. CDR3 in DNA: TGTGCCAGCTCTGGAGGGGTATCAGGGAACACTGAAGCTTTCTTT.

The chain employs TRBV18 and TRBJ2-3, with TRBD2 matching 11 bases. Trimming at V came to 6 bases and at J to 4 bases, leaving 3 bases not matched to a gene. Germline values: CDR1 KGHSH, CDR2 LQKENI. There are 14 residues in the CDR3. This CDR3 is CASSRLAGSDTQYF. The CDR3 DNA sequence: TGTGCCAGCTCTAGACTAGCGGGATCAGATACGCAGTATTTT.

CDR3 loop: CASSVLREPYEQYF. The CDR3 DNA sequence: TGTGCCAGCAGTGTCCTCAGGGAACCTTACGAGCAGTACTTC. This chain uses TRBV2 with TRBJ2-7, with D perhaps matching TRBD1 (5 bases). Trimming pared 4 bases from V and 4 bases from J, leaving 14 bases between. Germline values: CDR1 SNHLY, CDR2 FYNNEI. The CDR3 totals 14 residues.

J is TRBJ2-1 and V is TRBV4-1, with 10 bases that match TRBD2. Germline CDR1 is MGHRA and CDR2 is YSYEKL. The length of the CDR3 is 19 residues. J gave up 4 bases and V 0 bases, and 12 bases lay outside the gene matches. DNA of the CDR3: TGCGCCAGCAGCCAAGATGCTAGCGGGAGTGTTTTCGGGTACAATGAGCAGTTCTTC. It is translated as CASSQDASGSVFGYNEQFF.

The chain uses TRBV5-1 and TRBJ2-7; D is possibly TRBD1 (6 bases). Per the germline V gene, CDR1 is SGHRS and CDR2 is YFSETQ. Trimming pared 1 base from V and 5 bases from J, leaving 10 bases between. The CDR3 is made up of 13 amino acids. This CDR3 reads CASSLMGANEQYF. The CDR3 coding sequence is TGCGCCAGCAGCTTGATGGGGGCCAACGAGCAGTACTTC.